This note documents a single T cell receptor beta chain sequence. What it recognizes is unknown. The repertoire was sequenced with immunoSEQ multiplex PCR; TCRdb's copy has only in-frame clones and lacks some. The sample shows about 110,000 clones, approximately 70% of them seen only once. These data belong to a study of shared clonotypes between healthy human individuals. General study findings and limits: Sampling included only blood; tissue repertoires likely differ. Clonotypes shared by all four sorted-subset donors had higher generation probabilities than non-shared clonotypes.

The receptor comes from a woman aged 25 to 45 in good health. Input material: memory CD8+ T cells sorted from blood. The subset denotes: CD45RO+ cells pooled with CCR7-negative TemRA cells.

The CDR3, as DNA: TGTGCCAGCAGCTTAGGGGTCGCCGGGGAGCTGTTTTTT. Amino acids: CASSLGVAGELFF. V gene TRBV11-3 combines with J gene TRBJ2-2, with no clear D. The CDR3 runs 13 residues. The germline V and J ends were trimmed by 1 base and 6 bases, with 6 bases remaining between them. The germline V gene has CDR1 SGHNT and CDR2 YENEEA.